The clone carrying this T cell receptor (beta chain) was detected only once. As yet, its antigen is unknown. The sample comes from a study of T cell responses to AZD1222 COVID-19 vaccine. Study-level results: Across spike, vaccine-associated CD4 TCRs were found, dominant at 160-218 and 743-854.

Sequenced by immunoSEQ multiplex PCR; TCRdb stores in-frame clones only, minus some. The table shows about 160,000 clones, with around 87% occurring only once. The CDR3 length is 13 residues. Germline V lookup: CDR1 SQVTM, CDR2 ANQGSEA. V lost 2 bases to trimming and J lost 5 bases, with 13 bases between them. This receptor was taken from an adult in good health. The V gene is TRBV29-1, the J gene TRBJ2-7; D may be TRBD2 (5 bases). Sequenced material: peripheral blood, taken on day 0 of AZD1222 vaccination. The CDR3 sequence: CSVERGLMNEQYF. CDR3 coding DNA: TGCAGCGTTGAAAGAGGGCTTATGAACGAGCAGTACTTC.